The 19 T cell receptor beta chains listed next were all sequenced from one sample in a study of CD8 T cells in ankylosing spondylitis. Each CDR3 protein gets one entry after TCRdb re-called the 5' RACE reads with MiXCR. The data hold roughly 13,000 distinct CDR3 sequences, with approximately 2.8% observed a single time. The sequenced sample consisted of blood, either unsorted or a sorted T cell fraction (not recorded which). The origin of the receptors is a male donor with ankylosing spondylitis or in good health (not recorded which).

This clonotype has at least ten counts. This chain links TRBV9 with TRBJ2-3, with 7 bases identical to TRBD1. From germline, CDR1 is SGDLS and CDR2 YYNGEE. The CDR3 contains 14 residues. Losses at the gene ends were 3 bases for V and 2 bases for J; bases not matched to a gene: 3. The CDR3: CASSGQGYTDTQYF. The CDR3 nucleotides are TGTGCCAGCAGCGGACAGGGATACACAGATACGCAGTATTTT.

This clonotype rates as medium-sized. The chain combines TRBV9 with TRBJ2-1, with D possibly TRBD2 on 6 matching bases. This CDR3 comprises 13 residues. V was cut by 0 bases and J by 7 bases, with 8 bases left in between. CDR1 is SGDLS, CDR2 YYNGEE, per germline. CDR3 amino acids: CASSVGGTNEQFF. CDR3 nucleotide sequence: TGTGCCAGCAGCGTAGGCGGGACTAATGAGCAGTTCTTC.

This clonotype was counted many times. V gene TRBV9 combines with J gene TRBJ2-1; 12 nucleotides line up with TRBD1. The CDR3 runs 16 residues. Germline V gene sequence: CDR1 SGDLS, CDR2 YYNGEE. Trimming took 3 bases from V and 6 from J; bases not matched to a gene: 7. CDR3 region: CASSAKLGQGANEQFF. DNA for the CDR3: TGTGCCAGCAGCGCTAAGTTGGGACAGGGGGCCAATGAGCAGTTCTTC.

This clonotype has ten or more counts. V is TRBV9 and J is TRBJ2-1; 10 positions match TRBD1. The CDR3 has 13 residues. CDR1 is SGDLS and CDR2 is YYNGEE in the germline V gene. After removal of 4 bases from V and 13 bases from J, the junction contained 8 bases not matched to a gene. The CDR3 nucleotides read TGTGCCAGCAGCACACGAGGACAGGGGGTTCAGTTCTTC. Amino acids: CASSTRGQGVQFF. The entire variable domain, with the rest obtained from reference TRBV9 and TRBJ2-1, is as follows: DSGVTQTPKHLITATGQRVTLRCSPRSGDLSVYWYQQSLDQGLQFLIQYYNGEERAKGNILERFSAQQFPDLHSELNLSSLELGDSALYFCASSTRGQGVQFFGPGTRLTVL.

This clonotype has just a few counts. The J gene is TRBJ2-3, the V gene TRBV9, with TRBD2 matching over 7 bases. From germline, CDR1 is SGDLS and CDR2 YYNGEE. This CDR3 has 16 amino acids. J gave up 3 bases and V 0 bases, and 7 bases lay outside the gene matches. Here the CDR3 reads CASSVGGGGVTDTQYF. CDR3 DNA: TGTGCCAGCAGCGTAGGTGGGGGGGGGGTGACAGATACGCAGTATTTT.

This clonotype came up many times. This chain joins TRBV9 and TRBJ2-2, with 10 positions matching TRBD2. The CDR3 is 15 residues long. V was clipped by 2 bases and J by 4 bases; unmatched bases: 2. CDR1 and CDR2 (germline): SGDLS, YYNGEE. The CDR3 loop is CASSVSGRATGELFF. CDR3 DNA sequence: TGTGCCAGCAGCGTCAGCGGGAGGGCCACCGGGGAGCTGTTTTTT.

In its sample, this clonotype was seen once. The V gene is TRBV9, the J gene TRBJ2-7, with no clear D. CDR1 is SGDLS, CDR2 YYNGEE, per germline. The germline V and J ends were trimmed by 0 bases and 0 bases, with 10 bases remaining between them. This CDR3 contains 15 residues. CDR3: CASSVGAVSSYEQYF. The CDR3 bases are TGTGCCAGCAGCGTAGGGGCAGTAAGCTCCTACGAGCAGTACTTC. The entire variable domain, with the rest obtained from reference TRBV9 and TRBJ2-7, is as follows: DSGVTQTPKHLITATGQRVTLRCSPRSGDLSVYWYQQSLDQGLQFLIQYYNGEERAKGNILERFSAQQFPDLHSELNLSSLELGDSALYFCASSVGAVSSYEQYFGPGTRLTVT.

The sample holds many counts of this clonotype. J is TRBJ1-2 and V is TRBV9; perhaps TRBD1 as D (5 bases). The germline CDR1 and CDR2 sequences are SGDLS and YYNGEE. V gave up 6 bases and J gave up 8 bases, with 23 bases separating them. The CDR3 totals 15 residues. CDR3 DNA: TGTGCCAGCAACCCGAGTCTAGACAGTATTCGGGGCTACACCTTC. Translating it yields CASNPSLDSIRGYTF.

The sample holds many counts of this clonotype. J is TRBJ2-5 and V is TRBV9, with D tentatively TRBD1 (5 bases). V was shortened by 0 bases and J by 1 base, with 10 bases between the two germline ends. Germline loops: CDR1 SGDLS, CDR2 YYNGEE. The CDR3 is 15 residues long. CDR3 protein: CASSVASGRQETQYF. The CDR3 coding sequence is TGTGCCAGCAGCGTAGCTTCAGGGCGCCAAGAGACCCAGTACTTC.

This clonotype was picked up many times. The chain couples TRBV9 to TRBJ1-1; D perhaps matches TRBD1 (5 bases). The CDR3 loop spans 15 amino acids. Germline V lookup: CDR1 SGDLS, CDR2 YYNGEE. V lost 3 bases and J lost 3, with 15 bases in between. As DNA, the CDR3 is TGTGCCAGCAGCGGATTAGGGGCTTTGGACACTGAAGCTTTCTTT. Translating gives CASSGLGALDTEAFF.

Sample share makes this clonotype medium-sized. The rearrangement uses TRBV4-3 and TRBJ2-1; 7 bases match TRBD2. Germline V CDR1 and CDR2: LGHNA, YSLEER. J was trimmed by 7 bases and V by 4 bases; bases with no gene match: 10. This CDR3 region has 15 residues. The CDR3 here is CASSLTSSGFNEQFF. The CDR3 DNA follows: TGCGCCAGCAGCCTGACAAGTAGCGGGTTTAATGAGCAGTTCTTC.

This clonotype was counted ten times or more. The genes are TRBV9 and TRBJ2-3; D is unresolved. Looked up from germline, CDR1 is SGDLS and CDR2 is YYNGEE. The CDR3 loop spans 15 amino acids. V gave up 1 base and J gave up 2 bases, with 11 bases separating them. The CDR3 sequence: CASSVLAQTTDTQYF. The CDR3 coding sequence is TGTGCCAGCAGCGTACTCGCACAGACCACAGATACGCAGTATTTT.

This clonotype was picked up many times. V is TRBV9 and J is TRBJ2-2; D ambiguous. Trimming pared 5 bases from V and 5 bases from J, leaving 10 bases between. This CDR3 comprises 13 residues. CDR1 and CDR2 (germline): SGDLS, YYNGEE. The CDR3 here is CASSAQSTGELFF. CDR3 DNA: TGTGCCAGCAGTGCTCAGTCTACCGGGGAGCTGTTTTTT.

This clonotype was recorded at least ten times. The chain recombines TRBV9 with TRBJ2-7; D tentatively fits TRBD1 or TRBD2 (5 bases each). V dropped 0 bases and J dropped 0 bases, with 13 bases sitting between them. This CDR3 comprises 16 residues. Germline-derived CDR1 and CDR2 are SGDLS and YYNGEE. The chain's CDR3 is CASSVATGRTSYEQYF. The CDR3 DNA follows: TGTGCCAGCAGCGTAGCTACGGGGCGGACCTCCTACGAGCAGTACTTC.

This clonotype was detected ten times or more. The rearrangement links TRBV9 to TRBJ2-3; D is uncertain. The germline gives CDR1 SGDLS, CDR2 YYNGEE. Trimming shortened V by 0 bases and J by 6 bases, and 11 bases separated the two germline ends. CDR3 length: 14 residues. The DNA of the CDR3 is TGTGCCAGCAGCGTAGGAGGCATCCCGGATACGCAGTATTTT. Encoded protein: CASSVGGIPDTQYF.

This clonotype was counted between two and nine times. V usage is TRBV9 and J usage is TRBJ1-2; the match to TRBD1 covers 8 bases. J lost 4 bases, V lost 2 bases, and 4 bases had no gene match. Germline V gene data show CDR1 as SGDLS and CDR2 as YYNGEE. CDR3 size: 14 residues. CDR3 bases: TGTGCCAGCAGCGTTACAGGGGGACCCTATGGCTACACCTTC. Its protein product is CASSVTGGPYGYTF.

This clonotype showed up many times. The chain combines TRBV9 with TRBJ2-5; perhaps D is TRBD1 or TRBD2 (5 bases each). The ends were cut back, 4 bases at V and 4 bases at J, with 17 bases in the middle. Germline V gene data show CDR1 as SGDLS and CDR2 as YYNGEE. CDR3 length equals 15 residues. This chain's CDR3 is CASSPIGTSIETQYF. In DNA, the CDR3 is TGTGCCAGCAGCCCTATAGGGACCTCAATAGAGACCCAGTACTTC.

Many counts were recorded for this clonotype. The rearrangement uses TRBV9 and TRBJ2-1; no clear D. Trimming took 1 base from V and 6 from J, leaving 8 bases between them. The germline V gene encodes CDR1 SGDLS and CDR2 YYNGEE. The CDR3 loop spans 13 amino acids. The CDR3 bases are TGTGCCAGCAGCGTATTATTGGGCAATGAGCAGTTCTTC. Amino acid sequence: CASSVLLGNEQFF.

This clonotype was observed at least ten times. The V gene is TRBV9, the J gene TRBJ2-1; 9 nucleotides align to TRBD1. J was trimmed by 1 base and V by 4 bases; bases with no gene match: 12. The CDR3 runs to 18 residues. Germline CDR1 is SGDLS and CDR2 is YYNGEE. CDR3 sequence reads: CASSSRDRDGLSYNEQFF. DNA for the CDR3: TGTGCCAGCAGCAGCCGGGACAGGGATGGACTATCCTACAATGAGCAGTTCTTC. Looking up the rest from reference TRBV9 and TRBJ2-1 gives the full variable domain: DSGVTQTPKHLITATGQRVTLRCSPRSGDLSVYWYQQSLDQGLQFLIQYYNGEERAKGNILERFSAQQFPDLHSELNLSSLELGDSALYFCASSSRDRDGLSYNEQFFGPGTRLTVL.